Here is one T cell receptor (beta chain) with its context. The CDR3 sequence is 15 residues long. Deletions cut 7 bases from V and 0 bases from J, with 12 bases between. Looked up from germline, CDR1 is LNHDA and CDR2 is SQIVND (reference sequence). TCRdb's copy holds only in-frame clones and misses some; the assay was immunoSEQ multiplex PCR. The data contain approximately 240,000 clones, about 86% of them seen just once; the ten biggest clones take up about 1.3%. The data are from a study of blood T cell repertoires in COVID-19. This clonotype was sampled from a woman aged 40 to 49 with acute COVID-19. The chain links TRBV19 to TRBJ2-2; no clear D gene. The material sequenced was PBMCs or T cells enriched from blood (not recorded which). The DNA of the CDR3 is TGTGCCAGTAAATTTTCCAGTTCGAACACCGGGGAGCTGTTTTTT. This gives the protein CASKFSSSNTGELFF. Supplemented by reference TRBV19 and TRBJ2-2, the full variable domain reads DGGITQSPKYLFRKEGQNVTLSCEQNLNHDAMYWYRQDPGQGLRLIYYSQIVNDFQKGDIAEGYSVSREKKESFPLTVTSAQKNPTAFYLCASKFSSSNTGELFFGEGSRLTVL.